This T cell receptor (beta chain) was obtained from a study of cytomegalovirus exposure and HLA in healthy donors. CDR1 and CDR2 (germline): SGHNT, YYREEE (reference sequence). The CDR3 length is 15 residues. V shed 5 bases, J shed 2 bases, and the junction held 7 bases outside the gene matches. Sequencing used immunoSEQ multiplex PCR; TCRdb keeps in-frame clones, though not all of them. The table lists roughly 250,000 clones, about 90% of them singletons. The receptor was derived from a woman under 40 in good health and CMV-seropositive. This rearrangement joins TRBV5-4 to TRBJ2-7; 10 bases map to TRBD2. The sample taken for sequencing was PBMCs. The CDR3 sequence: CASSTWTSGTYEQYF. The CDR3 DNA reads TGTGCCAGCAGTACTTGGACTAGCGGTACCTACGAGCAGTACTTC.